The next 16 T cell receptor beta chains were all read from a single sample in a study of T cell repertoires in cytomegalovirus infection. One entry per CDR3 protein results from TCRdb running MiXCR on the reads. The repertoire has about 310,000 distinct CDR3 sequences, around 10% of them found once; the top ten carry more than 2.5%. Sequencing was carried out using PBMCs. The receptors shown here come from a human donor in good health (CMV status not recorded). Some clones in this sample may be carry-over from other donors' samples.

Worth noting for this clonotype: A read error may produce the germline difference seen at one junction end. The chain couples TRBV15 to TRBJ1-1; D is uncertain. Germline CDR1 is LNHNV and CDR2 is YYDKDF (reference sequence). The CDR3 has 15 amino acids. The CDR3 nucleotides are TGTGTCACCAGCAGAGACCGTGGACGGTACACTGAAGCTTTCTTT. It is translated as CVTSRDRGRYTEAFF. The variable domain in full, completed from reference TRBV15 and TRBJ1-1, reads DAMVIQNPRYQVTQFGKPVTLSCSQTLNHNVMYWYQQKSSQAPKLLFHYYDKDFNNEADTPDNFQSRRPNTSFCFLDIRSPGLGDTAMYLCVTSRDRGRYTEAFFGQGTRLTVV.

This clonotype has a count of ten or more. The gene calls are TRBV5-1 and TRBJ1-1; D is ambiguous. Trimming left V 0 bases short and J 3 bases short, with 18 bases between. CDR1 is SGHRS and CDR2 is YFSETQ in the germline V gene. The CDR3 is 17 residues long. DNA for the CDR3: TGCGCCAGCAGCTTGGACCAAAGGTGGACCTCCGACACTGAAGCTTTCTTT. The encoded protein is CASSLDQRWTSDTEAFF.

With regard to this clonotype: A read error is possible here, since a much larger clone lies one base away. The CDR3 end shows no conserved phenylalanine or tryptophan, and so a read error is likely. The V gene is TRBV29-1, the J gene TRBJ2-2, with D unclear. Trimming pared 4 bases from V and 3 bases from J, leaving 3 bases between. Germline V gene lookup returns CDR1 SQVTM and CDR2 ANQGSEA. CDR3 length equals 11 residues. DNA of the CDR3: TGCAGCGTTGGTTACACCGGGGAGCTGTTTCTT. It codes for CSVGYTGELFL.

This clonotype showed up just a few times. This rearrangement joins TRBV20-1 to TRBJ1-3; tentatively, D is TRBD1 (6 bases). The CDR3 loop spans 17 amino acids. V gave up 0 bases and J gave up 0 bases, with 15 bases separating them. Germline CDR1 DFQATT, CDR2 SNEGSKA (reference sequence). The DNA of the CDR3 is TGCAGTGCTAGAGATCAGAGGACAGACCCCTCTGGAAACACCATATATTTT. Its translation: CSARDQRTDPSGNTIYF.

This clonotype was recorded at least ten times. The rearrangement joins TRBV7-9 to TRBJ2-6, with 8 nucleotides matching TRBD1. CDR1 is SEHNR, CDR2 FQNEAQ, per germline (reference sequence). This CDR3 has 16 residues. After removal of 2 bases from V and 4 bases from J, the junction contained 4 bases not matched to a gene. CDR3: CASSLMTGAGANVLTF. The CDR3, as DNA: TGTGCCAGCAGCTTAATGACAGGGGCAGGGGCCAACGTCCTGACTTTC.

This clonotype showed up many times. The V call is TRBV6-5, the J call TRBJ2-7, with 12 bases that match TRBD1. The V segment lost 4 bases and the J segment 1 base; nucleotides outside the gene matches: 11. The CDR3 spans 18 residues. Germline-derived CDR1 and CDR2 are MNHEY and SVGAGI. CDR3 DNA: TGTGCCAGCAGTTGGGGACAGGGGGCAACCAAGCCTTCCTACGAGCAGTACGTC. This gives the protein CASSWGQGATKPSYEQYV.

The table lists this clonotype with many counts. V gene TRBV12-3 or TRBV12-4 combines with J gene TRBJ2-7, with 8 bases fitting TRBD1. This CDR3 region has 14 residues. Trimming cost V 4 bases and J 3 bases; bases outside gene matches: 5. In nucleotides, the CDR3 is TGTGCCAGCAGTTCACAGGGGGTTCACTACGAGCAGTACTTC. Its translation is CASSSQGVHYEQYF.

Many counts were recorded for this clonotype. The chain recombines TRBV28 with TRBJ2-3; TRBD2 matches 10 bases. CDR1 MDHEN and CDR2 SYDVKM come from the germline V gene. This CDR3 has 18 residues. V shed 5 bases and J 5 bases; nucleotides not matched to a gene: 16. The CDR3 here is CASSPFTERGGQEDTQYF. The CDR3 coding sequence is TGTGCCAGCAGTCCCTTTACGGAGCGGGGGGGCCAAGAAGATACGCAGTATTTT.

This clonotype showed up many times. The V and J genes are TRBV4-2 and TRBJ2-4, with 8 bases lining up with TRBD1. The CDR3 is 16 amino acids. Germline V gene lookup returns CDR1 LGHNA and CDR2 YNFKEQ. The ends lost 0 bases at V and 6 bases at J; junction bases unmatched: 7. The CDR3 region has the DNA TGTGCCAGCAGCCAAGACGGCAGGGGGCAGGGAAACATTCAGTACTTC. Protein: CASSQDGRGQGNIQYF.

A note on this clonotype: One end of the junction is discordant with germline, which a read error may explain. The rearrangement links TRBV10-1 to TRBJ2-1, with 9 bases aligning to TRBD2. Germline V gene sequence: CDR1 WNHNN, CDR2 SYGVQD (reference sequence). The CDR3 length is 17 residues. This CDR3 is CASSAGLARLEFNERFF. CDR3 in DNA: TGCGCCAGCAGCGCCGGACTAGCGAGGTTGGAGTTCAATGAGCGGTTCTTC.

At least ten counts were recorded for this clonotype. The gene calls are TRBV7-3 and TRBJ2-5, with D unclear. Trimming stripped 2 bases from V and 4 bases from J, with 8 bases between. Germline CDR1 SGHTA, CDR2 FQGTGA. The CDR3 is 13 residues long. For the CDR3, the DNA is TGTGCCAGCAGCTTATACGGGCCAGAGACCCAGTACTTC. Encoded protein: CASSLYGPETQYF.

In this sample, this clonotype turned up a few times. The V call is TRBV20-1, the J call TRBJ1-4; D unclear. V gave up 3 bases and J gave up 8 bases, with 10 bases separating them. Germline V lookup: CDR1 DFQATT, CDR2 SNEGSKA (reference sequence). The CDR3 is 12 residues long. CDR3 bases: TGCAGTGCTAGTAGCGTCAGGGAAAAACTGTTTTTT. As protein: CSASSVREKLFF.

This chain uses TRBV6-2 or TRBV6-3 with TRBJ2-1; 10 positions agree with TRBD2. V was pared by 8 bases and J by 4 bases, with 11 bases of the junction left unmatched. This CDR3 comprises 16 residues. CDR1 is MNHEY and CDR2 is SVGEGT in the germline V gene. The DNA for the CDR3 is TGTGCCAGCGAAAAATTAGCGGGGGGACGTTACAATGAGCAGTTCTTC. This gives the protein CASEKLAGGRYNEQFF.

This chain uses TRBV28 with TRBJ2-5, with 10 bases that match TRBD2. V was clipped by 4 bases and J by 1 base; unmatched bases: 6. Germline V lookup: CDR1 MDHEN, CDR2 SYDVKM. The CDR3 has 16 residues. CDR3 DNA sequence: TGTGCCAGCAGTTATCAGCGGGGGGGCCTCCAAGAGACCCAGTACTTC. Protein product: CASSYQRGGLQETQYF.

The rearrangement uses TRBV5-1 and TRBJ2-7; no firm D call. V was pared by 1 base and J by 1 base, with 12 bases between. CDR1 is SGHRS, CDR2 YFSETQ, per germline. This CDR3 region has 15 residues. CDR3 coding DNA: TGCGCCAGCAGCTTGAACATGGGTAGGTCCTACGAGCAGTACTTC. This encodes CASSLNMGRSYEQYF.

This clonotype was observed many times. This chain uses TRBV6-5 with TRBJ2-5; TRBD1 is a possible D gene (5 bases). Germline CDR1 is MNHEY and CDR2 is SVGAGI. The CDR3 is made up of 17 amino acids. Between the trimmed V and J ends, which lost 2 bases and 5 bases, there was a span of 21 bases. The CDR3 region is CASSYPRFARVHETQYF. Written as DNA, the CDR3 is TGTGCCAGCAGTTACCCTCGATTTGCCAGGGTGCACGAGACCCAGTACTTC.